The 21 T cell receptor beta chains reported below all come from one sample, sequenced in a study of blood T cell repertoires in COVID-19. Sequencing used immunoSEQ multiplex PCR; TCRdb keeps in-frame clones, though not all of them. The sample includes 250,000 to 400,000 clones, about 90% of them seen just once. The specimen was peripheral blood. These receptors all stem from a woman in her 30s with COVID-19, enrolled during active disease.

A remark on this clone: Other nucleotide sequences in the sample specify the same CDR3. CDR3 DNA: TGTGCCAGTAGAACTAGCGGTCCTTCCTACAATGAGCAGTTCTTC. Protein sequence: CASRTSGPSYNEQFF. The J gene is TRBJ2-1, the V gene TRBV19, with 8 bases matching TRBD2. Germline loops: CDR1 LNHDA, CDR2 SQIVND (reference sequence). V shed 6 bases and J 1 base; nucleotides not matched to a gene: 5. CDR3 size: 15 residues.

This chain connects TRBV27 to TRBJ2-2, with 11 nucleotides matching TRBD2. V shed 5 bases and J 5 bases; nucleotides not matched to a gene: 10. The CDR3 spans 17 residues. Germline V gives CDR1 MNHEY, CDR2 SMNVEV (reference sequence). The CDR3 DNA sequence: TGTGCCAGCAGTCCCCCTACTAGCGGGAGTTTGACCGGGGAGCTGTTTTTT. Translation gives CASSPPTSGSLTGELFF.

This clone was seen a few times. J is TRBJ2-7 and V is TRBV18; D is ambiguous. Per the germline V gene, CDR1 is KGHSH and CDR2 is LQKENI. The V gene lost 4 bases and the J gene lost 5 bases, with 18 bases spanning the gap. The CDR3 consists of 15 residues. CDR3 in amino acids: CASSLLPRSGNEQYF. DNA for the CDR3: TGTGCCAGCTCACTCCTCCCTAGAAGTGGTAACGAGCAGTACTTC.

With respect to this clone: Other nucleotide sequences from this sample produce the same CDR3. This chain uses TRBV2 with TRBJ1-2; 7 bases fit TRBD1. This CDR3 has 14 amino acids. J gave up 8 bases and V 1 base, and 7 bases lay outside the gene matches. The germline V gene has CDR1 SNHLY and CDR2 FYNNEI. DNA for the CDR3: TGTGCCAGCAGTGAAGGACAGGGAATAGGGGGCTACACCTTC. Translation: CASSEGQGIGGYTF.

The chain recombines TRBV15 with TRBJ2-7; no reliable D call. The V and J ends lost 0 bases and 2 bases respectively, with 11 bases between them. Looked up from germline, CDR1 is LNHNV and CDR2 is YYDKDF (reference sequence). There are 15 residues in the CDR3. CDR3 nucleotide sequence: TGTGCCACCAGCAGAGAGTCAGTGGCAACCTACGAGCAGTACTTC. This sequence encodes CATSRESVATYEQYF.

CDR3 DNA sequence: TGTGCCAGCACGAGGACAGGGGTTAACTATGGCTACACCTTC. It encodes CASTRTGVNYGYTF. This chain links TRBV6-5 with TRBJ1-2, with 9 bases lining up with TRBD1. The CDR3 length is 14 residues. The V segment lost 7 bases and the J segment 1 base; nucleotides outside the gene matches: 4. Germline CDR1 is MNHEY and CDR2 is SVGAGI.

The chain employs TRBV5-1 and TRBJ2-4; D is undetermined. This CDR3 has 16 amino acids. CDR1 is SGHRS, CDR2 YFSETQ, per germline. V was shortened by 3 bases and J by 3 bases, with 16 bases between the two germline ends. For the CDR3, the DNA is TGCGCCAGCAGCTCCTACTCCCTCGGTGACAAAAACATTCAGTACTTC. It translates to CASSSYSLGDKNIQYF.

The gene calls are TRBV9 and TRBJ2-1; D perhaps matches TRBD1 (5 bases). The V end was cut by 3 bases, the J end by 4 bases, with 8 bases between. Germline CDR1 SGDLS, CDR2 YYNGEE. The CDR3 consists of 13 residues. CDR3 residues: CASSGQPYNEQFF. CDR3 coding DNA: TGTGCCAGCAGCGGACAGCCTTACAATGAGCAGTTCTTC. Combining the CDR3 with reference TRBV9 and TRBJ2-1 gives the whole variable domain DSGVTQTPKHLITATGQRVTLRCSPRSGDLSVYWYQQSLDQGLQFLIQYYNGEERAKGNILERFSAQQFPDLHSELNLSSLELGDSALYFCASSGQPYNEQFFGPGTRLTVL.

The genes are TRBV3-1 (or the pseudogene TRBV3-2) and TRBJ1-1, with a tentative D call TRBD1 (6 bases). Trimming removed 4 bases at V and 1 base at J, with 13 bases between. The CDR3 extends over 15 amino acids. Germline CDR1 LGHDT, CDR2 YNNKEL (reference sequence). CDR3 sequence (DNA): TGTGCCAGCAGCCCACCTAGAGGGGGGAACACTGAAGCTTTCTTT. Amino acid sequence: CASSPPRGGNTEAFF.

The chain is built from TRBV4-2 and TRBJ1-1; D uncertain. Trimming stripped 1 base from V and 9 bases from J, with 12 bases between. Looked up from germline, CDR1 is LGHNA and CDR2 is YNFKEQ. The CDR3 spans 13 residues. DNA of the CDR3: TGTGCCAGCAGCCAAGCGCAGGCTGGTAAAGCTTTCTTT. It is translated as CASSQAQAGKAFF.

V usage is TRBV5-1 and J usage is TRBJ2-5; tentative D call: TRBD1 (7 bases). CDR1 is SGHRS and CDR2 is YFSETQ in the germline V gene. Between the trimmed V and J ends, which lost 0 bases and 2 bases, there was a span of 11 bases. There are 15 residues in the CDR3. The CDR3 protein is CASSLGQGGQETQYF. DNA of the CDR3: TGCGCCAGCAGCTTGGGGCAGGGGGGACAAGAGACCCAGTACTTC.

This clone turned up a few times. This rearrangement joins TRBV6-5 to TRBJ1-1; tentatively, D is TRBD1 (5 bases). Germline CDR1 is MNHEY and CDR2 is SVGAGI. This CDR3 contains 14 residues. V was trimmed by 3 bases and J by 4 bases, leaving 12 bases between them. CDR3 loop: CASSYSQGITEAFF. The DNA of the CDR3 is TGTGCCAGCAGTTATTCGCAGGGCATCACTGAAGCTTTCTTT.

This clone is a singleton in its sample. The chain has TRBV2 and TRBJ2-3; D call uncertain. The CDR3 totals 14 residues. Trimming stripped 6 bases from V and 2 bases from J, with 12 bases between. Germline values: CDR1 SNHLY, CDR2 FYNNEI. The CDR3 bases are TGTGCCAGCAGGAGAGGAATGCTCACAGATACGCAGTATTTT. This sequence encodes CASRRGMLTDTQYF.

The chain carries TRBV2 and TRBJ1-1; TRBD1 matches 8 bases. Germline V gives CDR1 SNHLY, CDR2 FYNNEI. CDR3 length: 13 amino acids. Trimming cost V 4 bases and J 8 bases; bases outside gene matches: 6. As DNA, the CDR3 is TGTGCCAGCAGTGGACTCAGGGGGCGCGAAGCTTTCTTT. It yields the protein CASSGLRGREAFF. The entire variable domain, with the rest obtained from reference TRBV2 and TRBJ1-1, is as follows: EPEVTQTPSHQVTQMGQEVILRCVPISNHLYFYWYRQILGQKVEFLVSFYNNEISEKSEIFDDQFSVERPDGSNFTLKIRSTKLEDSAMYFCASSGLRGREAFFGQGTRLTVV.

This clone was observed once. The rearrangement links TRBV28 to TRBJ1-6; the D is unclear. CDR1 MDHEN and CDR2 SYDVKM come from the germline V gene. The CDR3 covers 14 residues. The V end lost 5 bases, the J end lost 7 bases, and 12 bases lay between the germline ends. CDR3 DNA sequence: TGTGCCAGCAGTCCAAGGACGGGGAATTCACCCCTCCACTTT. It translates to CASSPRTGNSPLHF.

This clone has a single count. V and J are TRBV30 and TRBJ1-3, with D maybe TRBD1 (5 bases). Trimming cost V 2 bases and J 3 bases, with 17 bases left between them. From germline, CDR1 is GTSNPN and CDR2 SVGIG (reference sequence). The CDR3 consists of 16 residues. The CDR3 DNA reads as TGTGCCTGGAGTTCACCTTCAGGGTCAGGTGGAAACACCATATATTTT. It encodes CAWSSPSGSGGNTIYF.

A few counts support this clone. Just one base apart from a much larger clone, this may be a read error. V is TRBV12-3 or TRBV12-4 and J is TRBJ1-2, with 7 bases fitting TRBD1. J lost 2 bases, V lost 5 bases, and 2 bases had no gene match. This CDR3 comprises 13 residues. DNA for the CDR3: TGTGCCAGCAGTGTGGGACAGAACTATGGCTACACCTTC. Amino acids: CASSVGQNYGYTF.

This chain connects TRBV28 to TRBJ2-7; 9 bases line up with TRBD1. The V gene end was trimmed by 2 bases and the J gene end by 3 bases; junction bases not matched to a gene: 5. This CDR3 has 15 amino acids. Germline assignment: CDR1 MDHEN and CDR2 SYDVKM. The CDR3 region has the DNA TGTGCCAGCAGTTTAAACAGGGGGCTTGGCTACGAGCAGTACTTC. Protein: CASSLNRGLGYEQYF.

This clone was counted a single time. The J gene is TRBJ1-2, the V gene TRBV19, with 8 bases identical to TRBD1. Germline trimming cut 3 bases from V and 4 bases from J; bases unmatched to any gene: 4. The V gene's germline CDR1 is LNHDA and CDR2 SQIVND (reference sequence). This CDR3 contains 14 residues. CDR3 in DNA: TGTGCCAGTAGTATCCTACAGGGGGGCTATGGCTACACCTTC. Its protein is CASSILQGGYGYTF.

The chain has TRBV5-1 and TRBJ2-7; D gene uncertain. Germline V lookup: CDR1 SGHRS, CDR2 YFSETQ. V was trimmed by 2 bases and J by 6 bases, leaving 3 bases between them. The CDR3 totals 10 residues. The CDR3 is CASSFFEQYF. CDR3 sequence (DNA): TGCGCCAGCAGCTTCTTCGAGCAGTACTTC.

This clone has more than one count but fewer than ten. The rearrangement uses TRBV3-1 (or the pseudogene TRBV3-2) and TRBJ1-6; TRBD1 matches at 8 bases. After removal of 5 bases from V and 9 bases from J, the junction contained 0 bases not matched to a gene. This CDR3 contains 12 residues. CDR1 and CDR2 from the germline V gene are LGHDT and YNNKEL (reference sequence). The CDR3 DNA is TGTGCCAGCAGCGACAGGGGTTCACCCCTCCACTTT. The encoded protein is CASSDRGSPLHF.